These 18 T cell receptor beta chains came from one sample sequenced in a study of blood T cell repertoires in COVID-19. This table comes from immunoSEQ multiplex PCR, and its TCRdb copy is limited to in-frame clones, with some not included. Among roughly 250,000 clones listed, roughly nine tenths were seen once. What was sequenced was peripheral blood. All receptors come from a woman aged 25 to 39 with COVID-19, enrolled during active disease.

The rearrangement uses TRBV11-3 and TRBJ2-1; 10 nucleotides align to TRBD1. Germline assignment: CDR1 SGHNT and CDR2 YENEEA. The ends lost 5 bases at V and 7 bases at J; junction bases unmatched: 8. The CDR3 has 15 amino acids. The CDR3, as DNA: TGTGCCAGCAGCCATCGGGACAGGGGTGTGAATGAGCAGTTCTTC. Its protein is CASSHRDRGVNEQFF. Together with reference TRBV11-3 and TRBJ2-1, the CDR3 gives the full variable domain: EAGVVQSPRYKIIEKKQPVAFWCNPISGHNTLYWYLQNLGQGPELLIRYENEEAVDDSQLPKDRFSAERLKGVDSTLKIQPAELGDSAVYLCASSHRDRGVNEQFFGPGTRLTVL.

This chain connects TRBV9 to TRBJ2-7; D might be TRBD1 (6 bases). The germline V gene has CDR1 SGDLS and CDR2 YYNGEE. Trimming shortened V by 0 bases and J by 3 bases, and 10 bases separated the two germline ends. There are 14 residues in the CDR3. In nucleotides, the CDR3 is TGTGCCAGCAGCGTAGGCAGGGGTGGCTACGAGCAGTACTTC. It encodes CASSVGRGGYEQYF.

With regard to this clone: Within the sample, other DNA sequences also encode this same CDR3. The chain employs TRBV27 and TRBJ1-5; D possibly corresponds to TRBD1 (5 bases). This CDR3 spans 14 amino acids. Between the trimmed V and J ends, which lost 3 bases and 0 bases, there was a span of 6 bases. Germline lookup yields CDR1 MNHEY and CDR2 SMNVEV (reference sequence). This CDR3 reads CASSLGGSNQPQHF. For the CDR3, the DNA is TGTGCCAGCAGTTTGGGGGGTAGCAATCAGCCCCAGCATTTT.

The CDR3 region has the DNA TGTGCCAGCAACAGGGGGGGTTACTACGAGCAGTACTTC. Translation gives CASNRGGYYEQYF. This chain connects TRBV5-4 to TRBJ2-7; weak D call: TRBD1 (8 bases). CDR1 is SGHNT, CDR2 YYREEE, per germline (reference sequence). The ends were cut back, 6 bases at V and 3 bases at J, with 13 bases in the middle. The CDR3 is 13 residues long.

The rearrangement joins TRBV5-8 to TRBJ1-1, with TRBD1 matching over 9 bases. From germline, CDR1 is SGHTS and CDR2 YDEGEE. This CDR3 spans 13 amino acids. J was trimmed by 11 bases and V by 4 bases; bases with no gene match: 9. The CDR3 DNA reads TGTGCCAGCAGCCCGGGACAGGGACGGTCTGCTTTCTTT. Protein product: CASSPGQGRSAFF.

The chain combines TRBV27 with TRBJ1-6; 7 nucleotides match TRBD1. CDR3 length: 14 residues. The junction had 5 bases not matched to a gene; V was cut back by 6 bases and J by 6 bases. Germline V gene data show CDR1 as MNHEY and CDR2 as SMNVEV (reference sequence). The CDR3 protein is CASRPTGSNSPLHF. The CDR3 nucleotides read TGTGCCAGCAGACCGACAGGGAGTAATTCACCCCTCCACTTT.

This chain links TRBV27 with TRBJ2-1; D may be TRBD1 (7 bases). CDR1 and CDR2 (germline): MNHEY, SMNVEV (reference sequence). V was cut by 4 bases and J by 8 bases, with 33 bases left in between. This CDR3 spans 20 amino acids. Written as DNA, the CDR3 is TGTGCCAGCAGTTCGTTGACAGTTTACGACCGGGAGACAGGGATGCATGAGCAGTTCTTC. Protein sequence: CASSSLTVYDRETGMHEQFF.

The chain links TRBV7-9 to TRBJ2-7; 9 bases line up with TRBD1. Trimming at V came to 4 bases and at J to 3 bases, leaving 4 bases not matched to a gene. The germline CDR1 and CDR2 sequences are SEHNR and FQNEAQ (reference sequence). This CDR3 is 14 amino acids long. The CDR3 nucleotides read TGTGCCAGCAGCTCGGGGACAGGGCTCTACGAGCAGTACTTC. Its translation: CASSSGTGLYEQYF.

This chain joins TRBV5-1 and TRBJ1-1, with a tentative D call TRBD1 (5 bases). The CDR3 sequence is 14 residues long. Germline V gene lookup returns CDR1 SGHRS and CDR2 YFSETQ. Trimming removed 0 bases at V and 6 bases at J, with 12 bases between. The CDR3 nucleotides are TGCGCCAGCAGCTTGGTATCAGGGTCCCCTGAAGCTTTCTTT. Encoded protein: CASSLVSGSPEAFF. Supplemented by reference TRBV5-1 and TRBJ1-1, the full variable domain reads KAGVTQTPRYLIKTRGQQVTLSCSPISGHRSVSWYQQTPGQGLQFLFEYFSETQRNKGNFPGRFSGRQFSNSRSEMNVSTLELGDSALYLCASSLVSGSPEAFFGQGTRLTVV.

The rearrangement joins TRBV4-2 to TRBJ1-5, with TRBD1 as a possible D gene (6 bases). V lost 0 bases, J lost 7 bases, and 13 bases lay in between. Germline V gene lookup returns CDR1 LGHNA and CDR2 YNFKEQ. This CDR3 has 15 amino acids. CDR3 residues: CASSQDEGGGQPQHF. The CDR3 DNA sequence: TGTGCCAGCAGCCAAGATGAGGGGGGGGGACAGCCCCAGCATTTT.

This chain links TRBV28 with TRBJ2-3; tentatively, D is TRBD2 (6 bases). V dropped 2 bases and J dropped 2 bases, with 20 bases sitting between them. The CDR3 loop spans 18 amino acids. Germline loops: CDR1 MDHEN, CDR2 SYDVKM. This CDR3 is CASSLTHRLAPITDTQYF. CDR3 in DNA: TGTGCCAGCAGTTTAACCCATCGGCTAGCGCCAATCACAGATACGCAGTATTTT.

This clone was picked up a small number of times. V and J are TRBV5-1 and TRBJ1-5; D ambiguous. The V gene lost 2 bases and the J gene lost 4 bases, with 7 bases spanning the gap. Germline values: CDR1 SGHRS, CDR2 YFSETQ. The CDR3 loop spans 13 amino acids. CDR3 in DNA: TGCGCCAGCAGCTTCTCGGGAAATCAGCCCCAGCATTTT. Its translation: CASSFSGNQPQHF.

The genes are TRBV5-4 and TRBJ2-1; D not resolved. In germline, CDR1 is SGHNT, CDR2 YYREEE (reference sequence). V gave up 4 bases and J gave up 10 bases, with 18 bases separating them. The CDR3 contains 14 residues. The CDR3, as DNA: TGTGCCAGCAGCCCTTCCTTTGCGGTGAAGGAGCAGTTCTTC. The encoded protein is CASSPSFAVKEQFF.

The table lists this clone with a few counts. CDR3 region: CAWSRSFAYEQYF. As DNA, the CDR3 is TGTGCCTGGAGTCGGTCCTTTGCCTACGAGCAGTACTTC. V usage is TRBV30 and J usage is TRBJ2-7; no clear D. V dropped 2 bases and J dropped 2 bases, with 10 bases sitting between them. Germline CDR1 and CDR2: GTSNPN and SVGIG (reference sequence). The CDR3 contains 13 residues.

The CDR3 nucleotides are TGTGCCAGCAGAGAGACAGGGCTCAGGGTCTGGGATACGCAGTATTTT. This gives the protein CASRETGLRVWDTQYF. J is TRBJ2-3 and V is TRBV28; 7 bases line up with TRBD1. Trimming at V came to 6 bases and at J to 6 bases, leaving 15 bases not matched to a gene. Germline-derived CDR1 and CDR2 are MDHEN and SYDVKM. This CDR3 spans 16 amino acids.

The genes are TRBV3-1 (or the pseudogene TRBV3-2) and TRBJ1-6; D is unclear. Germline V gene lookup returns CDR1 LGHDT and CDR2 YNNKEL (reference sequence). The length of the CDR3 is 17 residues. The V end was cut by 0 bases, the J end by 6 bases, with 15 bases between. The CDR3 sequence: CASSQDWRGSGNSPLHF. CDR3 in DNA: TGTGCCAGCAGCCAAGATTGGCGGGGTAGCGGTAATTCACCCCTCCACTTT.

The rearrangement joins TRBV6-6 to TRBJ2-1; D is possibly TRBD1 (5 bases). CDR3 length: 15 residues. V shed 5 bases and J shed 0 bases, with 11 bases lying between them. Germline V gives CDR1 MNHNY, CDR2 SVGAGI (reference sequence). DNA of the CDR3: TGTGCCAGCAGTGGAACAGGAAACTCCTACAATGAGCAGTTCTTC. Amino acid sequence: CASSGTGNSYNEQFF.

The chain has TRBV6-7 and TRBJ2-7; TRBD2 is a possible D gene (7 bases). TRBV6-7 is sorted into the ORF group, with uncertain function. The CDR3 extends over 21 amino acids. The V gene lost 3 bases and the J gene lost 2 bases, with 32 bases spanning the gap. DNA of the CDR3: TGTGCCAGCAGTTATAAGGAGCTCGGACAGCGACGGCGGGGGACAACCTACGAGCAGTACTTC. It translates to CASSYKELGQRRRGTTYEQYF.